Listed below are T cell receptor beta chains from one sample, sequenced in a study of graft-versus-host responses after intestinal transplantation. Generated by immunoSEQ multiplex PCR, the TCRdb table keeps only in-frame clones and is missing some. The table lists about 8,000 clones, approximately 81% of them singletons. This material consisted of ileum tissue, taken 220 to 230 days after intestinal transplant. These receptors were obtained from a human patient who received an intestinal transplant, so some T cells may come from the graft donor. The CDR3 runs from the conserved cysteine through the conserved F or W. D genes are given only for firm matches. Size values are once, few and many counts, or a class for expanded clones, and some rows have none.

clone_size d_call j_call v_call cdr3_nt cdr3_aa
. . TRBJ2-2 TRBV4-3 TGCGCCAGCAGCCAAGGACTCACCGGGGAGCTGTTTTTT CASSQGLTGELFF
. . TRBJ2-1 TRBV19 TGTGCCAGTAGTACCTCCATGGGATGGCGGGGTCCCTACAATGAGCAGTTCTTC CASSTSMGWRGPYNEQFF
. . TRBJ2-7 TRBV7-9 TGTGCCAGCAGGGATGGAGGCTACTCCTACGAGCAGTACTTC CASRDGGYSYEQYF
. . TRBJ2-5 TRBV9 TGTGCCAGCAGCGCCCGGGGAGGAGAGACCCAGTACTTC CASSARGGETQYF
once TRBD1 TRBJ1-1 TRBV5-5 TGTGCCAGCAGCTTGACAGGGGGCACTGAAGCTTTCTTT CASSLTGGTEAFF
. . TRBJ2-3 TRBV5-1 TGCGCCAGCAGCTTGACCTCCCGGGGAGATACGCAGTATTTT CASSLTSRGDTQYF
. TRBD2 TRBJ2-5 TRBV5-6 TGTGCCAGCAGACCCGGGACTAGACGTTGGGAGACCCAGTACTTC CASRPGTRRWETQYF
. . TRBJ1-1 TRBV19 TGTGCCAGTACCCCCGCGTCGGGGTACACTGAAGCTTTCTTT CASTPASGYTEAFF
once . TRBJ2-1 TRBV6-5 TGTGCCAGCAGTTACGGGACACAACACAATGAGCAGTTCTTC CASSYGTQHNEQFF
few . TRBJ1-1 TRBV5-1 TGCGCCAGCAGCTCCAGGGGTAACACTGAAGCTTTCTTT CASSSRGNTEAFF
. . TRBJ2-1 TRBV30 TGTGCCTGGAGTGTACGAGTGAGCTCCTACAATGAGCAGTTCTTC CAWSVRVSSYNEQFF
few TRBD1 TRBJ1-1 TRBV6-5 TGTGCCAGCAGTCGCACCGGGACAGGGAACACTGAAGCTTTCTTT CASSRTGTGNTEAFF
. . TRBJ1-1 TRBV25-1 TGTGCCAGCAGTAGGGGTCTGAACACTGAAGCTTTCTTT CASSRGLNTEAFF
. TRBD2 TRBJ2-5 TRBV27 TGTGCCAGCAGTTTTCGGAAGGGAGGGGAGACCCAGTACTTC CASSFRKGGETQYF
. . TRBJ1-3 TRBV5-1 TGCGCCAGCAGCTTGGAGCCGTCCTCTGGAAACACCATATATTTT CASSLEPSSGNTIYF
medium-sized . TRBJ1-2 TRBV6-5 TGTGCCAGCACAGTGGCTGGGAGCTATGGCTACACCTTC CASTVAGSYGYTF
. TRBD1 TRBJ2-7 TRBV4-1 TGCGCCAGCAGCCTTCACGGACAGGGCTACGAGCAGTACTTC CASSLHGQGYEQYF
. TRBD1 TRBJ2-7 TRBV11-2 TGTGCCAGCAGCTTGGGGACAGGCTCCTACGAGCAGTACTTC CASSLGTGSYEQYF
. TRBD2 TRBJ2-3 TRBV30 TGTGCCTGGAGTCCCCCTGGGACTAGCGGTCACACAGATACGCAGTATTTT CAWSPPGTSGHTDTQYF
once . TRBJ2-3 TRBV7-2 TGTGCCAGCAGCCCCCACCTATCCACAGATACGCAGTATTTT CASSPHLSTDTQYF
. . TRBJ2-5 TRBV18 TGTGCCAGCTCATCTCAGGGTAGAGAGACCCAGTACTTC CASSSQGRETQYF
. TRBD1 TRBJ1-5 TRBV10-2 TGCGCCAGCAGTGACAGGGGGTTCGATCAGCCCCAGCATTTT CASSDRGFDQPQHF
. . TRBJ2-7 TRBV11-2 TGTGCCAGCAGCTCAGGACAGTTAGTCGAGCAGTACTTC CASSSGQLVEQYF
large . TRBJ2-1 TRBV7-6 TGTGCCAGCAGCTTAGTTCCCAGCTCCTACAATGAGCAGTTCTTC CASSLVPSSYNEQFF
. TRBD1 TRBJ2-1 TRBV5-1 TGCGCCAGCAGCTTGGGCCGTGGTACAGGGGTAGGGCCATACAATGAGCAGTTCTTC CASSLGRGTGVGPYNEQFF
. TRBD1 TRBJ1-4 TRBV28 TGTGCCAGCAGCGCCCTACAGGGGCCTTCAACTAATGAAAAACTGTTTTTT CASSALQGPSTNEKLFF
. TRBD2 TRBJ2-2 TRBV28 TGTGCCAGCAGTCTTAGCGGGAGGGCCACCGGGGAGCTGTTTTTT CASSLSGRATGELFF
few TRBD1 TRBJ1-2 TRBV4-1 TGCGCCAGCAGCCAACTGACAGGGTTTGGCTATGGCTACACCTTC CASSQLTGFGYGYTF
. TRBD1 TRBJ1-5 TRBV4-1 TGCGCCAGCAGCCACAGACAGGGGGATCAGCCCCAGCATTTT CASSHRQGDQPQHF
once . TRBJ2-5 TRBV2 TGTGCCAGCACATTCAGTTCATACCAAGAGACCCAGTACTTC CASTFSSYQETQYF
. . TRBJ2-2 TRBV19 TGTGCCAGTAGTAAGGCGGGATCGAACACCGGGGAGCTGTTTTTT CASSKAGSNTGELFF
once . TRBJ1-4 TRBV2 TGTGCCAGCAGCCCCGCCCGGGCAGGGGCAAGTGAAAAACTGTTTTTT CASSPARAGASEKLFF
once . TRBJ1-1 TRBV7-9 TGTGCCAGCAGCCCCGGTCGAAACTCTTTCTTT CASSPGRNSFF